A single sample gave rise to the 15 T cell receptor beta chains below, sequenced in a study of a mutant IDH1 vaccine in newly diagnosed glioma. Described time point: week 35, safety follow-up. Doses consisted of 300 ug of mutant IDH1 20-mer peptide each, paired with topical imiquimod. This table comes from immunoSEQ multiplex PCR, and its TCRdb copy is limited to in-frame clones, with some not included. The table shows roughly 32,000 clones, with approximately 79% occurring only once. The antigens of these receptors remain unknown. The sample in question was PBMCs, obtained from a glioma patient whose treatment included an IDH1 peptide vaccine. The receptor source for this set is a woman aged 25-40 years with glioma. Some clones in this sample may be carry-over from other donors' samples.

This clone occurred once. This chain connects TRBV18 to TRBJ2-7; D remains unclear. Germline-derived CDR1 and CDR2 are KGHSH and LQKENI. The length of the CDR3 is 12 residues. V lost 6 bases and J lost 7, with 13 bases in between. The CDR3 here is CASSPSTREQYF. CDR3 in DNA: TGTGCCAGCTCGCCATCAACGCGTGAGCAGTACTTC.

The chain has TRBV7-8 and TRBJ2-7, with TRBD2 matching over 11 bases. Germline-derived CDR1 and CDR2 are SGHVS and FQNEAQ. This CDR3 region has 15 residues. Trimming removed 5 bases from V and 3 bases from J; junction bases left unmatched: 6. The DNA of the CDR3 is TGTGCCAGCAGCCCGTTACTAGCGGGAGTCTACGAGCAGTACTTC. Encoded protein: CASSPLLAGVYEQYF.

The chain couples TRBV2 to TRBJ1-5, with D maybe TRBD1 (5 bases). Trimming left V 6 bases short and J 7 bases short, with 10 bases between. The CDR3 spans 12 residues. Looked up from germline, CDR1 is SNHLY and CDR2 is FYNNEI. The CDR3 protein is CASSLQAQPQHF. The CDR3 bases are TGTGCCAGCAGCCTACAGGCCCAGCCCCAGCATTTT.

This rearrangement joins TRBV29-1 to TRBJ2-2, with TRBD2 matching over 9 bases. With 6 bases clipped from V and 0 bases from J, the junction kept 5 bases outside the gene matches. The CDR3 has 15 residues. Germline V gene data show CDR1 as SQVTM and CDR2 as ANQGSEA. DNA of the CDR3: TGCAGCGTAGCGGGAGGATCCCCGAACACCGGGGAGCTGTTTTTT. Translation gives CSVAGGSPNTGELFF.

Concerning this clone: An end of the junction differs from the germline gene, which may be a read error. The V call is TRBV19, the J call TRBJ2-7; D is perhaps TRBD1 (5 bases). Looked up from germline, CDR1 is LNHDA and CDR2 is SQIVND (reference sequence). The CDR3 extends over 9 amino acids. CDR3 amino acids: CASSPGWTF. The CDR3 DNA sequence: TGTGCCAGTAGCCCAGGGTGGACCTTC.

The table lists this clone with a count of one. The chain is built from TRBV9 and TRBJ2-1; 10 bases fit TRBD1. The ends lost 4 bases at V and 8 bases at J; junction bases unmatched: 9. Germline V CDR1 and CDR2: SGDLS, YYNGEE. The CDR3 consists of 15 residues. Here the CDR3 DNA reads TGTGCCAGCAGCCCGACGGGACAGGGGAGCGATGAGCAGTTCTTC. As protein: CASSPTGQGSDEQFF. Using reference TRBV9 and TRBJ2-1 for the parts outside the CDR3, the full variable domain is DSGVTQTPKHLITATGQRVTLRCSPRSGDLSVYWYQQSLDQGLQFLIQYYNGEERAKGNILERFSAQQFPDLHSELNLSSLELGDSALYFCASSPTGQGSDEQFFGPGTRLTVL.

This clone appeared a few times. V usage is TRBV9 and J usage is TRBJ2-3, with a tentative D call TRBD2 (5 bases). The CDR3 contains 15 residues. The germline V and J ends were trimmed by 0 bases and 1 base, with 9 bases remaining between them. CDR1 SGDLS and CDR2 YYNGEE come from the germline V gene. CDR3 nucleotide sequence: TGTGCCAGCAGCGTAGGGAGCGGTGGCACAGATACGCAGTATTTT. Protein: CASSVGSGGTDTQYF.

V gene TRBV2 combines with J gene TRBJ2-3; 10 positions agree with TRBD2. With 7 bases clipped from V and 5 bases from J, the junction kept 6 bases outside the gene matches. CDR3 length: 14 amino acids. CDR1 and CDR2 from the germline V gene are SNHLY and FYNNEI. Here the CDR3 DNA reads TGTGCCAGCACCGGAAGCGGGAGGGTAGATACGCAGTATTTT. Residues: CASTGSGRVDTQYF.

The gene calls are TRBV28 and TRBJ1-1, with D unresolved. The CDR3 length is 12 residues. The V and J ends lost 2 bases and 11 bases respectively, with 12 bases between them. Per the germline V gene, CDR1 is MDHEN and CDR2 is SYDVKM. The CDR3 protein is CASSLEAMGAFF. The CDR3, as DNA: TGTGCCAGCAGTTTAGAGGCCATGGGGGCTTTCTTT.

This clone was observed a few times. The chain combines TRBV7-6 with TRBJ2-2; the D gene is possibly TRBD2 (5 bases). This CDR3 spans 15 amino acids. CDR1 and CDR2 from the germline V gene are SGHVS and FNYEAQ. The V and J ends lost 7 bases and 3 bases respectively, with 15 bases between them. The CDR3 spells CASTRMEEDTGELFF. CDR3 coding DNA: TGTGCCAGCACCCGAATGGAGGAGGACACCGGGGAGCTGTTTTTT. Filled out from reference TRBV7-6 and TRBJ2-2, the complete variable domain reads GAGVSQSPRYKVTKRGQDVALRCDPISGHVSLYWYRQALGQGPEFLTYFNYEAQQDKSGLPNDRFSAERPEGSISTLTIQRTEQRDSAMYRCASTRMEEDTGELFFGEGSRLTVL.

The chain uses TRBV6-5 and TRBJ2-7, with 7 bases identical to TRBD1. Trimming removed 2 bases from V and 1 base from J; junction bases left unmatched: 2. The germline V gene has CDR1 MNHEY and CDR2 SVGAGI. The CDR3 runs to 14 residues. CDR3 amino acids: CASSYGQASYEQYF. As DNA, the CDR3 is TGTGCCAGCAGTTACGGACAGGCTTCCTACGAGCAGTACTTC.

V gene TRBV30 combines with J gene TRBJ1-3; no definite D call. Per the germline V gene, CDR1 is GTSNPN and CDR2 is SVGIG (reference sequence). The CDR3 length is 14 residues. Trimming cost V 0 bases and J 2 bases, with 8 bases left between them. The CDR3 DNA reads TGTGCCTGGAGTGTACTCATTACTGGAAACACCATATATTTT. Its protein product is CAWSVLITGNTIYF.

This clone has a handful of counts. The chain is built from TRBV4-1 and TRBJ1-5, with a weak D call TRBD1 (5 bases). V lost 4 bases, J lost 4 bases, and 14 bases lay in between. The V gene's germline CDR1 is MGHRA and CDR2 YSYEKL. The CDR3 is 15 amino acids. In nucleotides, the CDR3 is TGCGCCAGCAGCCGAGGACACGGGGAGAATCAGCCCCAGCATTTT. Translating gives CASSRGHGENQPQHF.

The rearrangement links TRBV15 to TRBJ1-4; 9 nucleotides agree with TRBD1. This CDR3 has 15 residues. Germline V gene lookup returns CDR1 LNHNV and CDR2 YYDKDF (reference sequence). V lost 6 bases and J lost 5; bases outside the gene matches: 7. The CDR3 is CATSRTGVRNEKLFF. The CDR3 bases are TGTGCCACCAGTCGGACAGGGGTGAGAAATGAAAAACTGTTTTTT.

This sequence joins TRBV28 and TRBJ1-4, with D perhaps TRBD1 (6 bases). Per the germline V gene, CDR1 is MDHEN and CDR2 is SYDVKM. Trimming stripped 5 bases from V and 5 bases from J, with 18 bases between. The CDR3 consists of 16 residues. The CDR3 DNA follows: TGTGCCAGCAGTCCCAACCAAGACAGGTGGAATGAAAAACTGTTTTTT. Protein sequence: CASSPNQDRWNEKLFF. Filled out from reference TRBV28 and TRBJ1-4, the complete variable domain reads DVKVTQSSRYLVKRTGEKVFLECVQDMDHENMFWYRQDPGLGLRLIYFSYDVKMKEKGDIPEGYSVSREKKERFSLILESASTNQTSMYLCASSPNQDRWNEKLFFGSGTQLSVL.